These 20 T cell receptor beta chains were sequenced from one sample in a study of blood T cell repertoires in COVID-19. Generated by immunoSEQ multiplex PCR, the TCRdb table keeps only in-frame clones and is missing some. The table lists about 280,000 clones, approximately 86% of them singletons. The specimen was peripheral blood. These receptors were collected from a woman aged 25 to 39 who had recovered from COVID-19.

The CDR3 is CASSITRGQWLTGELFF. CDR3 in DNA: TGTGCCAGTAGTATAACACGGGGACAGTGGCTTACCGGGGAGCTGTTTTTT. The rearrangement links TRBV19 to TRBJ2-2, with TRBD1 identical over 7 bases. Germline V lookup: CDR1 LNHDA, CDR2 SQIVND (reference sequence). Trimming took 2 bases from V and 5 from J; bases not matched to a gene: 11. CDR3 size: 17 residues.

The rearrangement links TRBV5-1 to TRBJ2-7, with a tentative D call TRBD2 (6 bases). The CDR3 covers 14 residues. CDR1 is SGHRS and CDR2 is YFSETQ in the germline V gene. Trimming cost V 4 bases and J 2 bases, with 13 bases left between them. CDR3 loop: CASSRNQRAYEQYF. The DNA of the CDR3 is TGCGCCAGCAGCCGAAACCAGCGGGCCTACGAGCAGTACTTC.

The V call is TRBV25-1, the J call TRBJ2-7, with 8 bases identical to TRBD1. The CDR3 extends over 14 amino acids. Trimming removed 8 bases from V and 1 base from J; junction bases left unmatched: 7. Germline V gene sequence: CDR1 MGHDK, CDR2 SYGVNS. CDR3: CASQQGGNSYEQYF. DNA for the CDR3: TGTGCCAGCCAACAGGGGGGAAATTCCTACGAGCAGTACTTC.

The rearrangement uses TRBV27 and TRBJ1-1; 8 bases are shared with TRBD1. The length of the CDR3 is 15 residues. The V and J ends lost 5 bases and 4 bases, in that order; junction bases with no gene match: 9. Germline V gives CDR1 MNHEY, CDR2 SMNVEV (reference sequence). The CDR3 here is CASSTRTGRVTEAFF. CDR3 DNA: TGTGCCAGCAGTACCCGGACAGGGAGGGTCACTGAAGCTTTCTTT.

The chain is built from TRBV11-2 and TRBJ2-7; D may be TRBD1 (6 bases). CDR3 length: 14 residues. Per germline, CDR1 SGHAT and CDR2 FQNNGV. V lost 5 bases to trimming and J lost 7 bases, with 18 bases between them. CDR3 in amino acids: CASSPSRQAQEQYF. The CDR3 DNA is TGTGCCAGCAGCCCATCTAGACAGGCGCAAGAGCAGTACTTC.

The chain uses TRBV4-3 and TRBJ1-6; TRBD1 is a possible D gene (5 bases). V lost 3 bases and J 6 bases, leaving 12 bases between the germline ends. The CDR3 covers 15 residues. Germline V CDR1 and CDR2: LGHNA, YSLEER. The CDR3 DNA reads TGCGCCAGCAGCCAGGGGGGGTTGGGTAATTCACCCCTCCACTTT. Amino acids: CASSQGGLGNSPLHF.

This rearrangement joins TRBV7-2 to TRBJ1-3, with 9 bases that match TRBD1. The CDR3 extends over 15 amino acids. CDR1 and CDR2 from the germline V gene are SGHTA and FQGNSA. Trimming at V came to 5 bases and at J to 3 bases, leaving 5 bases not matched to a gene. DNA for the CDR3: TGTGCCAGCAGCCTACAGGGGGCAGGTGGAAACACCATATATTTT. Translation: CASSLQGAGGNTIYF.

This clone was recorded once. This chain links TRBV18 with TRBJ2-2, with 13 nucleotides matching TRBD2. Trimming removed 3 bases from V and 0 bases from J; junction bases left unmatched: 7. The CDR3 is 19 amino acids. Germline assignment: CDR1 KGHSH and CDR2 LQKENI. CDR3 DNA sequence: TGTGCCAGCTCACCGCAGGGACTAGCGGGAAAAACGAACACCGGGGAGCTGTTTTTT. Protein sequence: CASSPQGLAGKTNTGELFF.

This chain uses TRBV12-3 or TRBV12-4 with TRBJ1-1; no clear D. The V end was cut by 6 bases, the J end by 0 bases, with 8 bases between. There are 13 residues in the CDR3. CDR3 nucleotide sequence: TGTGCCAGCAGACAACAAATGAACACTGAAGCTTTCTTT. Protein product: CASRQQMNTEAFF.

This clone was counted only a few times. The chain carries TRBV7-9 and TRBJ1-6; possible D gene TRBD1, 6 bases. This CDR3 region has 15 residues. Trimming left V 1 base short and J 9 bases short, with 13 bases between. CDR1 and CDR2 (germline): SEHNR, FQNEAQ (reference sequence). The CDR3 coding sequence is TGTGCCAGCAGCTTAGATGGGGGCTCGGGTTCACCCCTCCACTTT. Amino acid sequence: CASSLDGGSGSPLHF.

The chain uses TRBV28 and TRBJ2-5; 7 bases line up with TRBD2. Losses at the gene ends were 7 bases for V and 3 bases for J; bases not matched to a gene: 2. The CDR3 consists of 12 residues. Germline CDR1 and CDR2: MDHEN and SYDVKM. The CDR3 is CASTSGKETQYF. CDR3 DNA sequence: TGTGCCAGCACTAGCGGAAAAGAGACCCAGTACTTC.

This sequence joins TRBV29-1 and TRBJ1-2; D gene uncertain. The V end was cut by 6 bases, the J end by 3 bases, with 8 bases between. This CDR3 region has 11 residues. The germline V gene encodes CDR1 SQVTM and CDR2 ANQGSEA. The CDR3 loop is CSVERDYGYTF. The DNA of the CDR3 is TGCAGCGTGGAGAGGGACTATGGCTACACCTTC.

The V call is TRBV11-2, the J call TRBJ2-2; D possibly corresponds to TRBD2 (5 bases). The CDR3 is 14 amino acids. CDR1 is SGHAT and CDR2 is FQNNGV in the germline V gene. V was pared by 5 bases and J by 1 base, with 8 bases between. The CDR3 is CASSPTRNTGELFF. Written as DNA, the CDR3 is TGTGCCAGCAGCCCCACTAGGAACACCGGGGAGCTGTTTTTT. The full variable domain, completed using reference TRBV11-2 and TRBJ2-2, is EAGVAQSPRYKIIEKRQSVAFWCNPISGHATLYWYQQILGQGPKLLIQFQNNGVVDDSQLPKDRFSAERLKGVDSTLKIQPAKLEDSAVYLCASSPTRNTGELFFGEGSRLTVL.

V is TRBV6-2 or TRBV6-3 and J is TRBJ1-5; possible D gene TRBD1, 6 bases. V dropped 5 bases and J dropped 2 bases, with 13 bases sitting between them. The CDR3 covers 15 residues. The germline V gene encodes CDR1 MNHEY and CDR2 SVGEGT. The CDR3 nucleotides are TGTGCCAGCAGTCACCAGCCAGGGGGCAATCAGCCCCAGCATTTT. This gives the protein CASSHQPGGNQPQHF.

The chain couples TRBV7-9 to TRBJ2-7, with a weak D call TRBD1 (5 bases). The V gene's germline CDR1 is SEHNR and CDR2 FQNEAQ (reference sequence). Trimming cost V 0 bases and J 5 bases, with 5 bases left between them. This CDR3 is built from 12 residues. The CDR3 loop is CASSLAGDEQYF. The CDR3 DNA follows: TGTGCCAGCAGCTTAGCAGGGGACGAGCAGTACTTC.

The chain carries TRBV28 and TRBJ2-7; a possible D gene is TRBD1 (7 bases). The CDR3 has 15 amino acids. V was shortened by 5 bases and J by 4 bases, with 18 bases between the two germline ends. Germline CDR1 reads MDHEN; CDR2 reads SYDVKM. The CDR3 spells CASSLPGGGRYEQYF. The CDR3 DNA sequence: TGTGCCAGCAGTCTCCCAGGGGGAGGAAGATACGAGCAGTACTTC. The complete variable domain, with remaining parts taken from reference TRBV28 and TRBJ2-7, reads DVKVTQSSRYLVKRTGEKVFLECVQDMDHENMFWYRQDPGLGLRLIYFSYDVKMKEKGDIPEGYSVSREKKERFSLILESASTNQTSMYLCASSLPGGGRYEQYFGPGTRLTVT.

As DNA, the CDR3 is TGTGCCAGCAGCGTTACAGGTAGTAGGCAGTTCTTC. Translating it yields CASSVTGSRQFF. The gene calls are TRBV3-1 (or the pseudogene TRBV3-2) and TRBJ2-1; weak D call: TRBD1 (5 bases). Per the germline V gene, CDR1 is LGHDT and CDR2 is YNNKEL (reference sequence). CDR3 length: 12 amino acids. Trimming shortened V by 5 bases and J by 12 bases, and 14 bases separated the two germline ends.

V gene TRBV21-1 combines with J gene TRBJ2-5; the table's D call TRBD1 went unverified against the DNA. TRBV21-1 is labeled a pseudogene. CDR3 size: 16 residues. DNA of the CDR3: TGTGCCAGCAGCCGGCGGGACAGGGAGAAGCGAGAGACCCAGTACTTC. Its translation is CASSRRDREKRETQYF.

The chain has TRBV7-2 and TRBJ2-1; TRBD2 matches 9 bases. Per germline, CDR1 SGHTA and CDR2 FQGNSA. The CDR3 is 15 amino acids. V was pared by 2 bases and J by 5 bases, with 4 bases of the junction left unmatched. The CDR3 spells CASSLWPSGNNEQFF. The CDR3 bases are TGTGCCAGCAGCTTATGGCCTAGCGGGAACAATGAGCAGTTCTTC.

This rearrangement joins TRBV5-1 to TRBJ2-1; D remains unclear. Germline V lookup: CDR1 SGHRS, CDR2 YFSETQ. Between the trimmed V and J ends, which lost 0 bases and 7 bases, there was a span of 11 bases. This CDR3 has 14 amino acids. CDR3 in amino acids: CASSLERYTNEQFF. The CDR3, as DNA: TGCGCCAGCAGCTTGGAACGTTATACAAATGAGCAGTTCTTC.